Below are 13 T cell receptor beta chains sequenced from a single sample in a study of cytomegalovirus exposure and HLA in healthy donors. PCR amplification relied on 60 Vbeta primers (plus 13 Jbeta primers). Profiled with immunoSEQ multiplex PCR; TCRdb holds only in-frame clones, not every one. This table has some 140,000 clones, roughly four fifths appearing once. Sequencing was performed on PBMCs. The receptors derive from a man aged 30 to 39 in good health and CMV-seronegative.

V is TRBV9 and J is TRBJ2-1; D gene ambiguous. The CDR3 runs 13 residues. Trimming removed 0 bases at V and 4 bases at J, with 5 bases between. The germline V gene encodes CDR1 SGDLS and CDR2 YYNGEE. CDR3 nucleotide sequence: TGTGCCAGCAGCGTAGCCCAATACAATGAGCAGTTCTTC. Translating it yields CASSVAQYNEQFF.

The CDR3 DNA sequence: TGTGCCAGCAGCAAGGGACACCCGAACCAAGAGACCCAGTACTTC. Translated, it gives CASSKGHPNQETQYF. The V gene is TRBV7-9, the J gene TRBJ2-5; weak D call: TRBD1 (6 bases). This CDR3 has 15 amino acids. V dropped 5 bases and J dropped 0 bases, with 13 bases sitting between them. Germline CDR1 is SEHNR and CDR2 is FQNEAQ (reference sequence).

The V call is TRBV7-6, the J call TRBJ1-1; D uncertain. Germline CDR1 SGHVS, CDR2 FNYEAQ. The CDR3 totals 13 residues. V was trimmed by 4 bases and J by 2 bases, leaving 8 bases between them. CDR3 region: CASSSRVNTEAFF. The CDR3 coding sequence is TGTGCCAGCAGCTCGAGGGTTAACACTGAAGCTTTCTTT.

The CDR3 sequence is CASSYSAAGMGNEQFF. The CDR3 nucleotides read TGTGCCAGCAGTTACTCGGCGGCAGGGATGGGGAATGAGCAGTTCTTC. The V and J genes are TRBV6-5 and TRBJ2-1; possible D gene TRBD1, 5 bases. The V and J ends lost 0 bases and 7 bases respectively, with 16 bases between them. Germline values: CDR1 MNHEY, CDR2 SVGAGI. The CDR3 covers 16 residues.

The chain is built from TRBV11-2 and TRBJ2-1; weak D call: TRBD2 (6 bases). This CDR3 spans 16 amino acids. Germline CDR1 is SGHAT and CDR2 is FQNNGV. With 3 bases removed from V and 1 base from J, the gap between germline ends came to 13 bases. The CDR3 is CASSFNGGLSYNEQFF. The CDR3 DNA is TGTGCCAGCAGCTTCAACGGGGGATTGTCCTACAATGAGCAGTTCTTC.

The V gene is TRBV18, the J gene TRBJ2-2; 7 nucleotides align to TRBD1. Germline V lookup: CDR1 KGHSH, CDR2 LQKENI. Unmatched junction bases numbered 8, after V lost 4 bases and J lost 0 bases. This CDR3 is 17 amino acids long. DNA of the CDR3: TGTGCCAGCTCACTAAATAGACAGGGCTCGAACACCGGGGAGCTGTTTTTT. Its protein is CASSLNRQGSNTGELFF.

This chain links TRBV5-6 with TRBJ1-5, with 9 nucleotides matching TRBD1. The CDR3 is 16 amino acids. Germline CDR1 is SGHDT and CDR2 is YYEEEE. Trimming at V came to 3 bases and at J to 6 bases, leaving 10 bases not matched to a gene. The CDR3 DNA is TGTGCCAGCAGCTCGCGGACAGGGGAGAGGAGTCAGCCCCAGCATTTT. Translation gives CASSSRTGERSQPQHF.

This clone was seen more than once but under ten times. The chain carries TRBV2 and TRBJ2-7; unclear D gene. The germline gives CDR1 SNHLY, CDR2 FYNNEI. The CDR3 extends over 12 amino acids. The CDR3 DNA reads as TGTTTCAAGCAGAAGGCGGCATACGAGCAGTACTTC. As protein: CFKQKAAYEQYF.

This chain uses TRBV6-5 with TRBJ1-1; 8 bases line up with TRBD1. Germline CDR1 MNHEY, CDR2 SVGAGI. V dropped 5 bases and J dropped 4; count of bases not matched to a gene: 9. There are 15 residues in the CDR3. The CDR3 DNA reads TGTGCCAGCAGTAATGGACAGGGCCCCATCACTGAAGCTTTCTTT. This encodes CASSNGQGPITEAFF.

The V and J genes are TRBV7-9 and TRBJ2-2; D possibly corresponds to TRBD2 (5 bases). The ends were cut back, 2 bases at V and 2 bases at J, with 18 bases in the middle. Germline V gives CDR1 SEHNR, CDR2 FQNEAQ (reference sequence). The CDR3 has 18 residues. The DNA for the CDR3 is TGTGCCAGCAGCTTAAGTAGTAGGAGGCCGGTAAACACCGGGGAGCTGTTTTTT. Its protein is CASSLSSRRPVNTGELFF. The variable domain in full, with the rest retrieved from reference TRBV7-9 and TRBJ2-2, is DTGVSQNPRHKITKRGQNVTFRCDPISEHNRLYWYRQTLGQGPEFLTYFQNEAQLEKSRLLSDRFSAERPKGSFSTLEIQRTEQGDSAMYLCASSLSSRRPVNTGELFFGEGSRLTVL.

This chain joins TRBV7-9 and TRBJ2-1, with 7 bases matching TRBD2. The CDR3 covers 16 residues. Germline trimming cut 1 base from V and 2 bases from J; bases unmatched to any gene: 5. Germline V gene data show CDR1 as SEHNR and CDR2 as FQNEAQ (reference sequence). CDR3 DNA sequence: TGTGCCAGCAGCTTAGAGTGGCGGGAGCCCTACAATGAGCAGTTCTTC. Translation: CASSLEWREPYNEQFF.

The gene calls are TRBV4-1 and TRBJ1-4; TRBD1 aligns across 7 bases. CDR1 and CDR2 from the germline V gene are MGHRA and YSYEKL. The CDR3 is 16 amino acids. V was clipped by 3 bases and J by 8 bases; unmatched bases: 12. The CDR3 bases are TGCGCCAGCAGCCATCACGAGACAGGGAAAGACGAAAAACTGTTTTTT. Translating gives CASSHHETGKDEKLFF.

The CDR3 DNA sequence: TGTGCCAGCAGTGAAGCGACAGTTAGCAATCAGCCCCAGCATTTT. It is translated as CASSEATVSNQPQHF. This rearrangement joins TRBV2 to TRBJ1-5, with D maybe TRBD1 (5 bases). Germline V gene sequence: CDR1 SNHLY, CDR2 FYNNEI. Trimming removed 0 bases at V and 0 bases at J, with 6 bases between. The CDR3 totals 15 residues.